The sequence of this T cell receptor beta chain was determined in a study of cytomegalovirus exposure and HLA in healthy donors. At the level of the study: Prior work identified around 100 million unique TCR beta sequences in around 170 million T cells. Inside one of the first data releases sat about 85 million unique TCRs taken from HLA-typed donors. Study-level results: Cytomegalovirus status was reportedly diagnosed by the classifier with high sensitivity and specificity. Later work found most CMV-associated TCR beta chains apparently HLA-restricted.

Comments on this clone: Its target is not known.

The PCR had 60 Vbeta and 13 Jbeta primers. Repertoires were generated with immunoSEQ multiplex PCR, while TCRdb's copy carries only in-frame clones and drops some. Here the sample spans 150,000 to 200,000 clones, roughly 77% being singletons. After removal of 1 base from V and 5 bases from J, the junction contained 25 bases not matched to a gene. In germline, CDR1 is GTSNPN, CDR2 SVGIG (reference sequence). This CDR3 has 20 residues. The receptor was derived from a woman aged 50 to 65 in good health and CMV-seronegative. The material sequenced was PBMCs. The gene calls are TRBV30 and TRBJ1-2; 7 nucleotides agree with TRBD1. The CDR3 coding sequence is TGTGCCTGGAGTGCCACTCCAGTACACCTCTGTGCGGGACAGCCATATGGCTACACCTTC. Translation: CAWSATPVHLCAGQPYGYTF. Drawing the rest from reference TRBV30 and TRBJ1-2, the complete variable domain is SQTIHQWPATLVQPVGSPLSLECTVEGTSNPNLYWYRQAAGRGLQLLFYSVGIGQISSEVPQNLSASRPQDRQFILSSKKLLLSDSGFYLCAWSATPVHLCAGQPYGYTFGSGTRLTVV.